Listed here are 18 T cell receptor beta chains from one sample, sequenced in a study of blood T cell repertoires in COVID-19. Assay: immunoSEQ multiplex PCR; the TCRdb copy retains only in-frame clones and omits some. The sample includes roughly 41,000 clones, 70% to 90% of them seen just once. Sequenced input: peripheral blood. Source of these receptors: a human donor in a cohort sampled during active COVID-19.

The chain links TRBV27 to TRBJ1-2; 7 nucleotides align to TRBD1. Germline values: CDR1 MNHEY, CDR2 SMNVEV (reference sequence). The CDR3 length is 15 residues. V shed 5 bases and J 7 bases; nucleotides not matched to a gene: 13. The CDR3 reads CASSIRQGSGPGYTF. Here the CDR3 DNA reads TGTGCCAGCAGTATACGACAGGGTTCTGGTCCTGGCTACACCTTC.

This chain uses TRBV4-1 with TRBJ2-7; D may be TRBD2 (6 bases). Germline CDR1 reads MGHRA; CDR2 reads YSYEKL. Trimming removed 2 bases at V and 4 bases at J, with 9 bases between. The CDR3 spans 13 residues. DNA for the CDR3: TGCGCCAGCAGCCAAAGGACTAATTACGAGCAGTACTTC. It codes for CASSQRTNYEQYF.

V usage is TRBV5-1 and J usage is TRBJ2-1; 9 bases match TRBD1. Germline CDR1 reads SGHRS; CDR2 reads YFSETQ. Germline trimming cut 4 bases from V and 8 bases from J; bases unmatched to any gene: 7. CDR3 length: 14 amino acids. The CDR3 region is CASSVDRGRDEQFF. The CDR3 DNA follows: TGCGCCAGCAGCGTGGACAGGGGAAGAGATGAGCAGTTCTTC.

The chain couples TRBV3-1 (or the pseudogene TRBV3-2) to TRBJ2-3; the match to TRBD2 covers 8 bases. V dropped 5 bases and J dropped 0; count of bases not matched to a gene: 7. The germline gives CDR1 LGHDT, CDR2 YNNKEL (reference sequence). CDR3 length: 16 amino acids. CDR3 sequence (DNA): TGTGCCAGCAGCTCCACTAGCGGAGCCAGCACAGATACGCAGTATTTT. It codes for CASSSTSGASTDTQYF.

The genes are TRBV19 and TRBJ1-6; possible D gene TRBD1, 6 bases. Trimming took off 7 bases at V and 7 bases at J, with 11 bases between the two ends. CDR1 and CDR2 (germline): LNHDA, SQIVND (reference sequence). The CDR3 is 13 amino acids. In nucleotides, the CDR3 is TGTGCCAGTAAGTGGACAGAGAATTCACCCCTCCACTTT. Translation gives CASKWTENSPLHF.

V and J are TRBV3-1 (or the pseudogene TRBV3-2) and TRBJ2-3; maybe TRBD2 (6 bases). The V gene lost 0 bases and the J gene lost 0 bases, with 13 bases spanning the gap. The CDR3 totals 17 residues. Germline CDR1 is LGHDT and CDR2 is YNNKEL (reference sequence). The CDR3 loop reads CASSQDMASDSTDTQYF. In DNA form, the CDR3 reads TGTGCCAGCAGCCAAGATATGGCTAGCGATAGCACAGATACGCAGTATTTT.

This clone was detected only once. A much larger clone lies one base from this, so it may be a read error. This sample includes further DNA sequences coding for the same CDR3. J is TRBJ2-1 and V is TRBV6-4; TRBD2 aligns across 9 bases. Germline V lookup: CDR1 MRHNA, CDR2 SNTAGT. The V and J ends lost 0 bases and 3 bases, in that order; junction bases with no gene match: 0. There are 15 residues in the CDR3. The CDR3: CASSDSSGSYNEQFF. CDR3 in DNA: TGTGCCAGCAGTGACTCTAGCGGGAGCTACAATGAGCAGTTCTTC.

A few counts support this clone. The V and J genes are TRBV5-4 and TRBJ2-7, with a possible D match to TRBD1 (6 bases). Germline assignment: CDR1 SGHNT and CDR2 YYREEE (reference sequence). The CDR3 totals 16 residues. The V gene lost 0 bases and the J gene lost 0 bases, with 13 bases spanning the gap. Here the CDR3 DNA reads TGTGCCAGCAGCTTGGATAACCGACAGGACTCCTACGAGCAGTACTTC. This encodes CASSLDNRQDSYEQYF.

This sequence joins TRBV2 and TRBJ2-1; possibly TRBD1 for D (5 bases). The germline V gene has CDR1 SNHLY and CDR2 FYNNEI. The CDR3 runs to 13 residues. Trimming shortened V by 6 bases and J by 5 bases, and 11 bases separated the two germline ends. CDR3 protein: CASRLEGDNEQFF. CDR3 DNA: TGTGCCAGCAGGCTAGAAGGGGACAATGAGCAGTTCTTC.

The V gene is TRBV19, the J gene TRBJ1-6; D is possibly TRBD1 (5 bases). V was shortened by 5 bases and J by 7 bases, with 9 bases between the two germline ends. The V gene's germline CDR1 is LNHDA and CDR2 SQIVND (reference sequence). CDR3 length equals 13 residues. CDR3 residues: CASSRQGNSPLHF. CDR3 DNA sequence: TGTGCCAGTAGTCGGCAGGGCAATTCACCCCTCCACTTT.

V and J are TRBV11-2 and TRBJ2-5; TRBD2 matches at 13 bases. The CDR3 totals 15 residues. The germline V gene encodes CDR1 SGHAT and CDR2 FQNNGV. The V and J ends lost 5 bases and 2 bases, in that order; junction bases with no gene match: 2. The CDR3: CASSGLAGVQETQYF. For the CDR3, the DNA is TGTGCCAGCAGCGGACTAGCGGGGGTACAAGAGACCCAGTACTTC.

Only one count was recorded for this clone. The CDR3, as DNA: TGTGCCAGCAGCCACTTGGGACTAGCGGGAGCAGAGACCCAGTACTTC. It translates to CASSHLGLAGAETQYF. The chain joins TRBV14 to TRBJ2-5, with 14 bases that match TRBD2. The germline V gene has CDR1 SGHDN and CDR2 FVKESK. The V segment lost 3 bases and the J segment 4 bases; nucleotides outside the gene matches: 4. The CDR3 spans 16 residues. Looking up the rest from reference TRBV14 and TRBJ2-5 gives the full variable domain: EAGVTQFPSHSVIEKGQTVTLRCDPISGHDNLYWYRRVMGKEIKFLLHFVKESKQDESGMPNNRFLAERTGGTYSTLKVQPAELEDSGVYFCASSHLGLAGAETQYFGPGTRLLVL.

The genes are TRBV5-5 and TRBJ1-1; 8 nucleotides line up with TRBD1. CDR1 SGHKS and CDR2 YYEKEE come from the germline V gene (reference sequence). V trimming: 3 bases; J trimming: 4 bases; junction bases outside the gene matches: 8. There are 15 residues in the CDR3. The CDR3 DNA reads TGTGCCAGCAGCTCAGGGACCAGGGGGCTCACTGAAGCTTTCTTT. It encodes CASSSGTRGLTEAFF.

The J gene is TRBJ2-7, the V gene TRBV27; 10 bases line up with TRBD2. This CDR3 spans 14 amino acids. In germline, CDR1 is MNHEY, CDR2 SMNVEV (reference sequence). V shed 5 bases, J shed 6 bases, and the junction held 7 bases outside the gene matches. In DNA form, the CDR3 reads TGTGCCAGCAGTCTAAGCGGGAGGGCCGCCGAGCAGTACTTC. Its protein is CASSLSGRAAEQYF.

This clone was detected once. V gene TRBV30 combines with J gene TRBJ1-4, with a weak D call TRBD1 (5 bases). The CDR3 contains 14 residues. Germline lookup yields CDR1 GTSNPN and CDR2 SVGIG (reference sequence). The V end was cut by 4 bases, the J end by 0 bases, with 9 bases between. CDR3: CAWTGPATNEKLFF. The CDR3 DNA follows: TGTGCCTGGACAGGGCCCGCAACTAATGAAAAACTGTTTTTT.

This chain links TRBV5-1 with TRBJ2-1; TRBD2 matches 10 bases. Trimming cost V 0 bases and J 9 bases; bases outside gene matches: 9. CDR1 and CDR2 from the germline V gene are SGHRS and YFSETQ. This CDR3 comprises 16 residues. The CDR3 loop reads CASSLAPSGRSAEQFF. Here the CDR3 DNA reads TGCGCCAGCAGCTTGGCCCCTAGCGGGAGAAGTGCTGAGCAGTTCTTC.

CDR3: CASSLIVQGDTGELFF. The CDR3 coding sequence is TGTGCCAGCAGCTTGATTGTACAGGGGGACACCGGGGAGCTGTTTTTT. This rearrangement joins TRBV5-6 to TRBJ2-2; 8 positions match TRBD1. The CDR3 runs to 16 residues. The ends lost 1 base at V and 3 bases at J; junction bases unmatched: 5. CDR1 SGHDT and CDR2 YYEEEE come from the germline V gene.

In its sample, this clone was seen once. The rearrangement uses TRBV18 and TRBJ1-2; 9 bases fit TRBD1. Germline V gene lookup returns CDR1 KGHSH and CDR2 LQKENI. The V segment lost 4 bases and the J segment 4 bases; nucleotides outside the gene matches: 10. The CDR3 contains 16 residues. DNA of the CDR3: TGTGCCAGCTCACGGGACAGGGTTGAACTTAGCTATGGCTACACCTTC. This translates into CASSRDRVELSYGYTF.